The 19 T cell receptor beta chains reported below all come from one sample, sequenced in a study of sequential checkpoint blockade in melanoma. Described treatment: randomized to nivolumab then ipilimumab (arm A) or the reverse (arm B). Some clones are missing from TCRdb's copy, which holds only in-frame ones; the method was immunoSEQ multiplex PCR. Counted here are about 3,700 clones, about 22% occurring once; the ten biggest clones make up 16%. The source was tumor tissue (inferred from file names), collected from a patient given nivolumab and ipilimumab in sequence. All receptors derive from a human donor with melanoma.

Relative to its sample, this clone is medium-sized. The V and J genes are TRBV9 and TRBJ1-4, with D maybe TRBD1 (5 bases). Germline assignment: CDR1 SGDLS and CDR2 YYNGEE. The CDR3 spans 15 residues. The ends were cut back, 2 bases at V and 8 bases at J, with 16 bases in the middle. CDR3 in amino acids: CASSVAGTMKEKLFF. CDR3 DNA: TGTGCCAGCAGCGTCGCTGGGACGATGAAGGAAAAACTGTTTTTT.

The chain employs TRBV5-1 and TRBJ2-3, with 12 bases aligning to TRBD2. With 4 bases clipped from V and 5 bases from J, the junction kept 5 bases outside the gene matches. Germline V gives CDR1 SGHRS, CDR2 YFSETQ. This CDR3 spans 15 amino acids. The CDR3 coding sequence is TGCGCCAGCAGCGCTAGCGGGGGGGCCTTAGATACGCAGTATTTT. It is translated as CASSASGGALDTQYF.

This clone was recorded a few times. This chain uses TRBV18 with TRBJ1-4; TRBD1 is a possible D gene (6 bases). V was trimmed by 3 bases and J by 5 bases, leaving 13 bases between them. This CDR3 region has 15 residues. CDR1 KGHSH and CDR2 LQKENI come from the germline V gene. The CDR3 DNA reads as TGTGCCAGCTCACCGAATCCGGACAGAAATGAAAAACTGTTTTTT. Its protein is CASSPNPDRNEKLFF.

A few counts support this clone. The chain combines TRBV9 with TRBJ2-1, with D possibly matching TRBD1 (6 bases). From germline, CDR1 is SGDLS and CDR2 YYNGEE. Trimming took off 3 bases at V and 0 bases at J, with 13 bases between the two ends. The CDR3 runs 16 residues. The DNA of the CDR3 is TGTGCCAGCAGCGGCTACCAGGGGAGCTCCTACAATGAGCAGTTCTTC. It translates to CASSGYQGSSYNEQFF.

The table lists this clone with many counts. The gene calls are TRBV4-1 and TRBJ1-2; D gene unclear. The germline gives CDR1 MGHRA, CDR2 YSYEKL. Trimming cost V 3 bases and J 5 bases, with 16 bases left between them. The CDR3 loop spans 15 amino acids. CDR3 amino acids: CASSHSPRRVYGYTF. CDR3 bases: TGCGCCAGCAGCCACAGCCCGAGGAGGGTTTATGGCTACACCTTC.

CDR3 DNA: TGTGCCAGCAGCTTGGGAACAGGGGGATCGGGCAATCAGCCCCAGCATTTT. As protein: CASSLGTGGSGNQPQHF. The chain couples TRBV11-3 to TRBJ1-5, with TRBD1 matching 8 bases. In germline, CDR1 is SGHNT, CDR2 YENEEA. The CDR3 runs 17 residues. Trimming removed 3 bases from V and 2 bases from J; junction bases left unmatched: 9.

The V gene is TRBV19, the J gene TRBJ2-3; 7 bases match TRBD2. Germline CDR1 reads LNHDA; CDR2 reads SQIVND (reference sequence). The CDR3 is 13 residues long. V trimming: 5 bases; J trimming: 9 bases; junction bases outside the gene matches: 8. CDR3 nucleotide sequence: TGTGCCAGTAGTCCTCCCAGCGGGATAACGCAGTATTTT. This gives the protein CASSPPSGITQYF.

In this sample, this clone turned up a few times. The V gene is TRBV11-3, the J gene TRBJ2-7; 9 bases align to TRBD2. The CDR3 has 14 residues. V shed 4 bases and J 4 bases; nucleotides not matched to a gene: 5. Looked up from germline, CDR1 is SGHNT and CDR2 is YENEEA. The CDR3 DNA reads as TGTGCCAGCAGCTCGCGGGGGGGCCATTACGAGCAGTACTTC. It yields the protein CASSSRGGHYEQYF.

This clone appeared a few times. The gene calls are TRBV11-3 and TRBJ1-2, with TRBD1 matching 9 bases. Germline lookup yields CDR1 SGHNT and CDR2 YENEEA. V shed 0 bases and J 4 bases; nucleotides not matched to a gene: 3. CDR3 length: 15 residues. CDR3 DNA: TGTGCCAGCAGCTTAGATGAGGACAGGGGCTATGGCTACACCTTC. It is translated as CASSLDEDRGYGYTF.

This clone was picked up a small number of times. The chain recombines TRBV6-8 with TRBJ2-7; 14 bases match TRBD2. This CDR3 comprises 17 residues. CDR1 and CDR2 from the germline V gene are MNHGY and SAAAGT. The V segment lost 2 bases and the J segment 1 base; nucleotides outside the gene matches: 4. The CDR3 sequence is CASSYARTSGGSYEQYF. CDR3 nucleotide sequence: TGTGCCAGCAGTTACGCAAGGACTAGCGGGGGGTCCTACGAGCAGTACTTC.

Relative to its sample, this clone is medium-sized (0.01 to 0.1%). The chain is built from TRBV11-3 and TRBJ1-6; TRBD1 aligns across 7 bases. This CDR3 region has 15 residues. The junction had 6 bases not matched to a gene; V was cut back by 3 bases and J by 7 bases. Germline-derived CDR1 and CDR2 are SGHNT and YENEEA. The DNA of the CDR3 is TGTGCCAGCAGCTTGGGTGCAGGGGGAAATTCACCCCTCCACTTT. Translation gives CASSLGAGGNSPLHF.

This clone turned up a few times. This chain uses TRBV6-8 with TRBJ2-5; a possible D gene is TRBD2 (6 bases). The CDR3 loop spans 14 amino acids. Germline CDR1 is MNHGY and CDR2 is SAAAGT. Deletions cut 6 bases from V and 1 base from J, with 12 bases between. CDR3 in amino acids: CASSFGGAQETQYF. CDR3 nucleotides: TGTGCCAGCAGCTTCGGCGGGGCCCAAGAGACCCAGTACTTC.

Within the sample, this clone is medium-sized. The chain has TRBV4-1 and TRBJ2-4; D may be TRBD2 (6 bases). Germline V gene sequence: CDR1 MGHRA, CDR2 YSYEKL. This CDR3 spans 19 amino acids. V was trimmed by 1 base and J by 1 base, leaving 20 bases between them. CDR3 loop: CASSQGFDGGGTAKNIQYF. CDR3 sequence (DNA): TGCGCCAGCAGCCAAGGGTTCGACGGGGGTGGGACGGCCAAAAACATTCAGTACTTC.

By share, this clone ranks as medium-sized. The chain employs TRBV11-3 and TRBJ1-5; 7 positions agree with TRBD1. V lost 5 bases to trimming and J lost 0 bases; unmatched junction nucleotides: 10. The V gene's germline CDR1 is SGHNT and CDR2 YENEEA. The CDR3 is made up of 17 amino acids. The CDR3 is CASSPGGQSYSNQPQHF. The CDR3 region has the DNA TGTGCCAGCAGCCCCGGGGGACAGTCGTATAGCAATCAGCCCCAGCATTTT.

CDR3 nucleotides: TGTGCCAGCAGTCTAACAGGGGGAAGGGTGAACACTGAAGCTTTCTTT. Protein: CASSLTGGRVNTEAFF. The chain is built from TRBV11-3 and TRBJ1-1, with 8 positions matching TRBD1. With 6 bases clipped from V and 0 bases from J, the junction kept 9 bases outside the gene matches. CDR3 size: 16 residues. Germline CDR1 reads SGHNT; CDR2 reads YENEEA.

This clone is labeled as medium-sized. The chain employs TRBV19 and TRBJ1-4, with a tentative D call TRBD1 (6 bases). Germline V lookup: CDR1 LNHDA, CDR2 SQIVND (reference sequence). Trimming cost V 6 bases and J 1 base, with 15 bases left between them. The CDR3 is 16 amino acids. The CDR3 loop is CASSDRFRGTNEKLFF. As DNA, the CDR3 is TGTGCCAGTAGCGACAGGTTCCGCGGAACTAATGAAAAACTGTTTTTT.

This clone was detected many times. This sequence joins TRBV11-3 and TRBJ1-2, with a weak D call TRBD1 (6 bases). Germline CDR1 SGHNT, CDR2 YENEEA. V lost 5 bases to trimming and J lost 8 bases, with 18 bases between them. The CDR3 loop spans 14 amino acids. CDR3 sequence: CASSPDRIGQGYTF. In DNA, the CDR3 is TGTGCCAGCAGCCCCGACAGGATAGGACAGGGCTACACCTTC. The variable domain in full, with the rest retrieved from reference TRBV11-3 and TRBJ1-2, is EAGVVQSPRYKIIEKKQPVAFWCNPISGHNTLYWYLQNLGQGPELLIRYENEEAVDDSQLPKDRFSAERLKGVDSTLKIQPAELGDSAVYLCASSPDRIGQGYTFGSGTRLTVV.

Sample share makes this clone large. The genes are TRBV19 and TRBJ1-3; D is unresolved. CDR1 is LNHDA and CDR2 is SQIVND in the germline V gene (reference sequence). The CDR3 is 12 residues long. V dropped 5 bases and J dropped 0 bases, with 2 bases sitting between them. CDR3 in amino acids: CASSGSGNTIYF. The CDR3 DNA reads as TGTGCCAGTAGTGGCTCTGGAAACACCATATATTTT.

There are a few counts of this clone. The CDR3 loop reads CASSPARGWTEAFF. The CDR3 DNA reads as TGTGCCAGCTCACCGGCGAGGGGCTGGACTGAAGCTTTCTTT. The V call is TRBV18, the J call TRBJ1-1; weak D call: TRBD1 (5 bases). The CDR3 has 14 amino acids. Trimming pared 3 bases from V and 5 bases from J, leaving 13 bases between. Germline V gene sequence: CDR1 KGHSH, CDR2 LQKENI.